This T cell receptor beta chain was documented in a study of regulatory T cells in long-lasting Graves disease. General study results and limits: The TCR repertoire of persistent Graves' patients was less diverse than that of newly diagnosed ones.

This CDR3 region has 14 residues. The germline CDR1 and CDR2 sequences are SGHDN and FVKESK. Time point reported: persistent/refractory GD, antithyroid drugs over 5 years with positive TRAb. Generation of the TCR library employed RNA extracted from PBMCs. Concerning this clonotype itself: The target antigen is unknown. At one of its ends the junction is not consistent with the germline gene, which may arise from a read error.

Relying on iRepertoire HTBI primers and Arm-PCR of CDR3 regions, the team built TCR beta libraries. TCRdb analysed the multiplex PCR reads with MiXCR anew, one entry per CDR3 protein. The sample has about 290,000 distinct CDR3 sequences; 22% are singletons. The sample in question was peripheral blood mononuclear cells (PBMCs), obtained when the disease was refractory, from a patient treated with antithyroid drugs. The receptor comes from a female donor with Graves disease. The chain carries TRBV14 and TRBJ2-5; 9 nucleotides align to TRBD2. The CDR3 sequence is CASSPVAGVTTQHF. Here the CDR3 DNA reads TGTGCCAGCAGCCCGGTAGCGGGAGTGACGACCCAGCACTTC.